This is a list of T cell receptor beta chains from one sample in a study of Ad26.COV2.S vaccination and SARS-CoV-2 variants. The protocol was immunoSEQ multiplex PCR, while the TCRdb copy is restricted to in-frame clones and leaves out a portion. The sample shows approximately 300,000 clones, around 83% of them seen only once. The source material was peripheral blood, sampled in a trial of Ad26.COV2.S vaccine versus placebo. These TCRs come from a person aged 18-60 years who received the Ad26.COV2.S COVID-19 vaccine or a placebo. CDR3s include the opening cysteine and the closing phenylalanine or tryptophan. The order of the fields is D gene, clone size, V gene, CDR3 length, J gene, CDR3 protein, CDR3 DNA. D genes are given only for firm matches. Clone size is not always given. Where it is, it says once, few, many or a class for expanded clones.

>TRBD1|.|TRBV6-5|14|TRBJ2-7
CASWPGQGDYEQYF
TGTGCCAGCTGGCCGGGACAGGGGGACTACGAGCAGTACTTC
>TRBD2|.|TRBV7-2|15|TRBJ2-5
CASSIAGAGGETQYF
TGTGCCAGCAGCATAGCCGGGGCGGGGGGAGAGACCCAGTACTTC
>.|.|TRBV5-1|13|TRBJ1-2
CASSLGRDYGYTF
TGCGCCAGCAGCTTAGGACGGGACTATGGCTACACCTTC
>.|.|TRBV6-5|14|TRBJ1-4
CASRLDTRNEKLFF
TGTGCCAGCAGGTTAGACACGAGGAATGAAAAACTGTTTTTT
>.|.|TRBV5-1|13|TRBJ2-5
CASSFGRQETQYF
TGCGCCAGCAGCTTCGGCAGGCAAGAGACCCAGTACTTC
>TRBD2|.|TRBV4-1|15|TRBJ2-5
CASSQFSGGQETQYF
TGCGCCAGCAGCCAATTCAGCGGGGGCCAAGAGACCCAGTACTTC
>TRBD1|.|TRBV11-2|14|TRBJ2-2
CASSLTGAAGELFF
TGTGCCAGCAGCTTGACAGGGGCGGCCGGGGAGCTGTTTTTT
>.|.|TRBV24-1|13|TRBJ2-5
CATLGPPCETQYF
TGTGCCACCCTGGGCCCCCCGTGTGAGACCCAGTACTTC
>.|.|TRBV27|14|TRBJ1-1
CASSLRTGPTEAFF
TGTGCCAGCAGTTTACGGACGGGACCCACTGAAGCTTTCTTT
>TRBD2|.|TRBV9|15|TRBJ2-1
CASSESGGALNEQFF
TGTGCCAGCAGCGAGAGCGGGGGGGCCTTAAATGAGCAGTTCTTC
>TRBD2|.|TRBV6-6|16|TRBJ2-1
CASSYPKRGSYNEQFF
TGTGCCAGCAGTTACCCTAAGCGGGGCTCCTACAATGAGCAGTTCTTC
>.|.|TRBV2|14|TRBJ2-4
CASTVGGTKNIQYF
TGTGCCAGCACCGTTGGGGGGACCAAAAACATTCAGTACTTC
>.|many|TRBV27|13|TRBJ1-5
CASSSRPGQPQHF
TGTGCCAGCAGTTCCCGTCCCGGGCAGCCCCAGCATTTT
>TRBD1|.|TRBV9|17|TRBJ1-2
CASSVGGDRGANYGYTF
TGTGCCAGCAGCGTAGGGGGGGACAGGGGAGCTAACTATGGCTACACCTTC
>.|.|TRBV4-2|16|TRBJ1-1
CASSQDRGTLFRQAFF
TGTGCCAGCAGCCAAGATCGGGGGACACTCTTTCGTCAAGCTTTCTTT
>.|few|TRBV30|17|TRBJ1-3
CAWSVDPAGFSGNTIYF
TGTGCCTGGAGTGTTGATCCAGCCGGGTTCTCTGGAAACACCATATATTTT
>.|few|TRBV30|13|TRBJ2-1
CAWSGSSGNEQFF
TGTGCCTGGAGTGGGTCGTCGGGGAATGAGCAGTTCTTC
>.|.|TRBV4-1|16|TRBJ1-2
CASSQEGYAARYGYTF
TGCGCCAGCAGCCAAGAAGGATATGCGGCACGCTATGGCTACACCTTC
>TRBD1|few|TRBV6-6|15|TRBJ2-1
CAIQNPRDRGDEQFF
TGTGCCATCCAGAACCCCCGGGACAGGGGGGATGAGCAGTTCTTC
>.|.|TRBV30|13|TRBJ2-7
CAWSGQPPYEQYF
TGTGCCTGGAGTGGACAGCCACCGTACGAGCAGTACTTC
>TRBD1|.|TRBV7-9|15|TRBJ2-7
CASSQADRGSYEQYF
TGTGCCAGCAGCCAAGCCGACAGGGGGTCCTACGAGCAGTACTTC
>.|.|TRBV18|13|TRBJ1-1
CASSPRADTEAFF
TGTGCCAGCTCCCCGCGGGCAGACACTGAAGCTTTCTTT
>.|.|TRBV19|14|TRBJ1-1
CASSKTGLSTEAFF
TGTGCCAGTAGTAAGACAGGCCTAAGCACTGAAGCTTTCTTT
>TRBD1|.|TRBV7-3|15|TRBJ2-3
CASSPDRGLADTQYF
TGTGCCAGCAGCCCGGACAGGGGGCTGGCAGATACGCAGTATTTT
>.|.|TRBV4-3|17|TRBJ1-2
CASSQDYGGRGLSGYTF
TGCGCCAGCAGCCAAGATTATGGGGGCAGGGGATTGTCTGGCTACACCTTC
>.|once|TRBV5-6|16|TRBJ2-2
CASSLGRGARGGELFF
TGTGCCAGCAGCTTGGGACGCGGGGCTCGGGGCGGGGAGCTGTTTTTT